Listed here is a single TCR beta chain. The antigen remains unidentified. This sample was taken from a study of identical twins' blood T cells. About the research overall: Some 12 libraries, six alpha and six beta, gave some 52 million reads. Study-wide results and limits: Twin similarity might stem from environmental factors, not only genetics.

CDR1 is SGHVS, CDR2 FQNEAQ, per germline. The CDR3 has 15 amino acids. Unmatched junction bases numbered 4, after V lost 1 base and J lost 5 bases. The three twin pairs were reared together, likely meeting the same infections. Each TCR cDNA library carried sample-specific barcodes on both ends. TCRdb independently ran MiXCR on the 5' RACE reads; one entry per CDR3 protein. The data show roughly 380,000 distinct CDR3 sequences, with approximately 30% seen just once and about 6.1% held by the top ten. Sequencing input: PBMCs. The TCR sequence derives from a woman aged 18 to 55 in good health. V and J are TRBV7-8 and TRBJ2-2; 7 positions match TRBD2. CDR3 loop: CASSLESRETGELFF. For the CDR3, the DNA is TGTGCCAGCAGCTTAGAGTCGCGGGAGACCGGGGAGCTGTTTTTT.